This T cell receptor (beta chain) is drawn from a study of T cells after yellow fever vaccination. One entry per CDR3 protein results from TCRdb running MiXCR on the 5' RACE reads. The sample shows some 500,000 distinct CDR3 sequences, roughly 12% of them seen only once. In its sample, this clonotype was seen a few times. The germline V and J ends were trimmed by 7 bases and 8 bases, with 22 bases remaining between them. CDR1 and CDR2 (germline): KGHDR, SFDVKD. This CDR3 spans 15 amino acids. Sequenced here: PBMCs, sampled on the day of the yellow fever booster vaccination. The clonotype originates from a man aged 25-40 years who received the YFV17D yellow fever vaccine. This sequence joins TRBV24-1 and TRBJ1-2; TRBD1 is a possible D gene (5 bases). CDR3 sequence: CATSLTDSADRGYTF. The CDR3 DNA follows: TGTGCCACCAGCCTAACAGACAGTGCGGATAGAGGCTACACCTTC.